Presented here are 29 T cell receptor beta chains from one specimen sequenced in a study of blood T cells in healthy people across ages. Sample-barcoded 5' priming and a J-beta primer mix drove a second PCR of about 6 to 11 cycles. TCRdb fed the 5' RACE reads into MiXCR, producing one record per CDR3 protein. The sample consists of roughly 1.7 million distinct CDR3 sequences, roughly 32% of them appearing once. Sequencing used blood. These receptors all come from a woman aged 25-40 years in good health.

This clonotype was observed a few times. The J gene is TRBJ1-1, the V gene TRBV20-1; D is unresolved. This CDR3 is 13 amino acids long. Per the germline V gene, CDR1 is DFQATT and CDR2 is SNEGSKA (reference sequence). V was pared by 1 base and J by 6 bases, with 12 bases between. In DNA, the CDR3 is TGCAGTGCTAGAGTTGGTGCAGAAGCTGAAGCTTTCTTT. Protein sequence: CSARVGAEAEAFF.

This chain uses TRBV7-3 with TRBJ2-7; TRBD2 matches at 8 bases. The CDR3 runs 15 residues. Germline lookup yields CDR1 SGHTA and CDR2 FQGTGA. The junction had 6 bases not matched to a gene; V was cut back by 5 bases and J by 0 bases. The CDR3 region has the DNA TGTGCCAGCAGCCCGGGACTAGTCCCCTCCTACGAGCAGTACTTC. Translation gives CASSPGLVPSYEQYF. Full variable domain (missing parts from reference TRBV7-3 and TRBJ2-7): GAGVSQTPSNKVTEKGKYVELRCDPISGHTALYWYRQSLGQGPEFLIYFQGTGAADDSGLPNDRFFAVRPEGSVSTLKIQRTERGDSAVYLCASSPGLVPSYEQYFGPGTRLTVT.

The table lists this clonotype with many counts. This chain uses TRBV7-2 with TRBJ2-3, with D possibly matching TRBD2 (7 bases). Germline CDR1 SGHTA, CDR2 FQGNSA. The V end was cut by 5 bases, the J end by 2 bases, with 11 bases between. CDR3 size: 14 residues. CDR3 residues: CASSRGGTTDTQYF. CDR3 bases: TGTGCCAGCAGCCGCGGGGGCACCACAGATACGCAGTATTTT.

V usage is TRBV27 and J usage is TRBJ2-1; the D gene is possibly TRBD2 (5 bases). Germline V lookup: CDR1 MNHEY, CDR2 SMNVEV (reference sequence). Trimming shortened V by 5 bases and J by 3 bases, and 11 bases separated the two germline ends. The CDR3 is made up of 14 amino acids. CDR3 amino acids: CASSLDGNYNEQFF. The DNA of the CDR3 is TGTGCCAGCAGTCTGGACGGGAACTACAATGAGCAGTTCTTC.

The count of this clonotype is one. The chain is built from TRBV12-3 or TRBV12-4 and TRBJ1-4; D unresolved. The CDR3 runs to 14 residues. V lost 1 base and J lost 10, with 13 bases in between. The CDR3, as DNA: TGTGCCAGCAGTTTAGTGGCAGCCACCCCAAAACTGTTTTTT. Translation: CASSLVAATPKLFF.

The gene calls are TRBV6-2 or TRBV6-3 and TRBJ2-7; the D gene is possibly TRBD1 (5 bases). The DNA end is a closer match to TRBJ2-5, so the J assignment may be wrong. Germline V gene sequence: CDR1 MNHEY, CDR2 SVGEGT. CDR3 size: 11 residues. CDR3 bases: TGTGCCAGCAGCAGGCAGGGGACCCAGTACTTC. This sequence encodes CASSRQGTQYF.

The chain joins TRBV3-1 to TRBJ1-6, with TRBD1 identical over 10 bases. Germline lookup yields CDR1 LGHDT and CDR2 YNNKEL (reference sequence). The CDR3 is 16 amino acids. V gave up 4 bases and J gave up 7 bases; unmatched junction bases: 7. CDR3 region: CASSLRQGAGNSPLHF. The CDR3 DNA is TGTGCCAGCAGCCTCCGACAGGGGGCGGGGAATTCACCCCTCCACTTT.

The V and J genes are TRBV6-6 and TRBJ2-7, with 7 bases that match TRBD2. V lost 5 bases and J lost 3; bases outside the gene matches: 10. Germline V gene lookup returns CDR1 MNHNY and CDR2 SVGAGI (reference sequence). The CDR3 covers 15 residues. The CDR3 DNA reads TGTGCCAGCAGTAGGGCTAGCGGAGCCTACTACGAGCAGTACTTC. Its protein product is CASSRASGAYYEQYF.

This clonotype has only a few counts. This rearrangement joins TRBV10-1 to TRBJ2-5, with D unclear. Per germline, CDR1 WNHNN and CDR2 SYGVQD (reference sequence). V was shortened by 0 bases and J by 2 bases, with 22 bases between the two germline ends. The CDR3 is 19 amino acids. Written as DNA, the CDR3 is TGCGCCAGCAGTGAGTCGTGGTCACCTATTGGGTCCCTACAAGAGACCCAGTACTTC. Residues: CASSESWSPIGSLQETQYF.

The chain recombines TRBV5-1 with TRBJ1-2; possibly TRBD1 for D (5 bases). CDR1 SGHRS and CDR2 YFSETQ come from the germline V gene. Trimming pared 3 bases from V and 7 bases from J, leaving 13 bases between. This CDR3 is built from 13 residues. The CDR3 loop is CASSSPGGTGYTF. The CDR3 nucleotides read TGCGCCAGCAGCTCCCCCGGGGGGACTGGCTACACCTTC. The full variable domain, in which reference TRBV5-1 and TRBJ1-2 provide the parts outside the CDR3, is KAGVTQTPRYLIKTRGQQVTLSCSPISGHRSVSWYQQTPGQGLQFLFEYFSETQRNKGNFPGRFSGRQFSNSRSEMNVSTLELGDSALYLCASSSPGGTGYTFGSGTRLTVV.

This clonotype was observed a handful of times. This chain joins TRBV7-7 and TRBJ2-5; D gene unclear. The CDR3 length is 13 residues. V was trimmed by 5 bases and J by 1 base, leaving 8 bases between them. Germline V gene lookup returns CDR1 SSHAT and CDR2 FNYEAQ (reference sequence). CDR3 nucleotide sequence: TGTGCCAGCAGCGCCTTCCTCCAAGAGACCCAGTACTTC. Amino acids: CASSAFLQETQYF.

In this sample, this clonotype turned up many times. The chain is built from TRBV4-2 and TRBJ2-5, with D perhaps being TRBD1 or TRBD2 (8 bases each). The CDR3 runs 16 residues. V lost 0 bases to trimming and J lost 4 bases, with 15 bases between them. Germline V gene sequence: CDR1 LGHNA, CDR2 YNFKEQ. The CDR3 DNA sequence: TGTGCCAGCAGCCAAGATCAGGGGGCGGGGGGAGAGACCCAGTACTTC. Translation gives CASSQDQGAGGETQYF.

The chain employs TRBV29-1 and TRBJ2-2; D unclear. V lost 6 bases, J lost 2 bases, and 10 bases lay in between. The germline gives CDR1 SQVTM, CDR2 ANQGSEA. This CDR3 region has 13 residues. CDR3 DNA sequence: TGCAGCGTGCTGCCATTAAACACCGGGGAGCTGTTTTTT. Residues: CSVLPLNTGELFF.

The chain joins TRBV4-2 to TRBJ1-2; 8 bases fit TRBD1. The CDR3 runs to 15 residues. The trim removed 5 bases at V and 4 bases at J, leaving 9 bases unmatched. Germline CDR1 and CDR2: LGHNA and YNFKEQ. CDR3 bases: TGTGCCAGCAGCGGGGGAACAGGGGGGGTCTATGGCTACACCTTC. As protein: CASSGGTGGVYGYTF.

This clonotype was seen a few times. The V gene is TRBV9, the J gene TRBJ2-3; D unresolved. Germline V gene lookup returns CDR1 SGDLS and CDR2 YYNGEE. The CDR3 runs 16 residues. V gave up 0 bases and J gave up 0 bases, with 11 bases separating them. The CDR3 reads CASSVGYRTSTDTQYF. In DNA form, the CDR3 reads TGTGCCAGCAGCGTAGGATACAGAACTAGCACAGATACGCAGTATTTT.

J is TRBJ2-7 and V is TRBV27; tentatively, D is TRBD1 (5 bases). The CDR3 sequence is 18 residues long. V shed 5 bases and J shed 0 bases, with 23 bases lying between them. Germline loops: CDR1 MNHEY, CDR2 SMNVEV (reference sequence). The CDR3 DNA is TGTGCCAGCAGTCGCCAGTCAGGGATCTTGTCGAGCTCCTACGAGCAGTACTTC. Translated: CASSRQSGILSSSYEQYF.

The chain is built from TRBV27 and TRBJ2-2; D call uncertain. The CDR3 contains 13 residues. The germline CDR1 and CDR2 sequences are MNHEY and SMNVEV (reference sequence). V lost 7 bases and J 1 base, leaving 7 bases between the germline ends. Written as DNA, the CDR3 is TGTGCCAGCACACAGCAGAACACCGGGGAGCTGTTTTTT. Amino acids: CASTQQNTGELFF.

The sample holds a few counts of this clonotype. The rearrangement links TRBV12-3 or TRBV12-4 to TRBJ1-5; possibly TRBD1 for D (5 bases). V was trimmed by 2 bases and J by 2 bases, leaving 10 bases between them. The CDR3 runs 15 residues. Written as DNA, the CDR3 is TGTGCCAGCAGTTTAAGCAGGGCTGGCAATCAGCCCCAGCATTTT. It codes for CASSLSRAGNQPQHF.

The V and J genes are TRBV4-1 and TRBJ2-1, with D tentatively TRBD2 (5 bases). There are 16 residues in the CDR3. V lost 2 bases and J 2 bases, leaving 13 bases between the germline ends. Per germline, CDR1 MGHRA and CDR2 YSYEKL. The CDR3 DNA reads TGCGCCAGCAGCCAAAGAAGGGAGTACCCCTACAATGAGCAGTTCTTC. As protein: CASSQRREYPYNEQFF.

This chain links TRBV29-1 with TRBJ2-4; TRBD1 is a possible D gene (6 bases). This CDR3 has 16 residues. From germline, CDR1 is SQVTM and CDR2 ANQGSEA. V was clipped by 5 bases and J by 3 bases, with 20 bases between them. For the CDR3, the DNA is TGCAGCGTTCTACCGACGACAGGACTGTACAAAAACATTCAGTACTTC. Its protein is CSVLPTTGLYKNIQYF.

Judged by abundance, this clonotype is medium-sized. The chain is built from TRBV24-1 and TRBJ2-7, with 9 bases aligning to TRBD2. V trimming: 7 bases; J trimming: 5 bases; junction bases outside the gene matches: 8. Germline lookup yields CDR1 KGHDR and CDR2 SFDVKD. CDR3 length: 14 amino acids. The CDR3 sequence: CATSPREGFDEQYF. The CDR3 DNA follows: TGTGCCACCAGCCCGCGGGAGGGTTTTGACGAGCAGTACTTC.

The table lists this clonotype with a count of one. This chain joins TRBV6-5 and TRBJ1-1; D is unclear. The CDR3 has 15 residues. Trimming stripped 0 bases from V and 3 bases from J, with 11 bases between. Germline V gene lookup returns CDR1 MNHEY and CDR2 SVGAGI. The CDR3 bases are TGTGCCAGCAGTTACTCGGACTCGAGGGACACTGAAGCTTTCTTT. This translates into CASSYSDSRDTEAFF.

The table lists this clonotype with a few counts. The chain has TRBV9 and TRBJ1-5, with 8 bases that match TRBD1. CDR3 length: 14 residues. CDR1 and CDR2 from the germline V gene are SGDLS and YYNGEE. The V and J ends lost 4 bases and 7 bases, in that order; junction bases with no gene match: 7. This CDR3 is CASSPTTGEQPQHF. As DNA, the CDR3 is TGTGCCAGCAGCCCAACGACAGGGGAACAGCCCCAGCATTTT.

To note about this clonotype: Its ends do not fully match the called genes, so a read error is possible. The rearrangement links TRBV16 to TRBJ2-7, with D possibly being TRBD1 (5 bases). Germline CDR1 KGHSY, CDR2 FQNENV. The CDR3 consists of 15 residues. CDR3 region: CASSQSYRNNYEQYF. The CDR3 DNA follows: TGTGCCAGCAGCCAATCGTACAGGAATAACTACGAACAGTACTTC.

The CDR3 region is CASSSAGGSGEQYF. Here the CDR3 DNA reads TGTGCCAGCAGCTCTGCGGGAGGGAGCGGCGAGCAGTACTTC. The chain employs TRBV7-3 and TRBJ2-5; 9 bases are a match to TRBD2. The J call may be wrong; the DNA end is better matched by TRBJ2-7. Germline CDR1 SGHTA, CDR2 FQGTGA. CDR3 size: 14 residues.

The table lists this clonotype with a few counts. The CDR3 region is CASSQDRLVSELFF. Here the CDR3 DNA reads TGTGCCAGCAGCCAAGATCGGTTGGTCTCTGAACTGTTTTTT. The gene calls are TRBV3-1 and TRBJ1-4; D is uncertain. The germline V and J ends were trimmed by 0 bases and 12 bases, with 14 bases remaining between them. CDR3 length: 14 residues. The germline V gene encodes CDR1 LGHDT and CDR2 YNNKEL (reference sequence). Full variable domain (remainder filled in from reference TRBV3-1 and TRBJ1-4): DTAVSQTPKYLVTQMGNDKSIKCEQNLGHDTMYWYKQDSKKFLKIMFSYNNKELIINETVPNRFSPKSPDKAHLNLHINSLELGDSAVYFCASSQDRLVSELFFGSGTQLSVL.

This clonotype was seen a handful of times. V gene TRBV5-1 combines with J gene TRBJ2-1; D tentatively reads TRBD1 or TRBD2 (5 bases each). The germline V gene encodes CDR1 SGHRS and CDR2 YFSETQ. V was pared by 3 bases and J by 0 bases, with 16 bases between. The CDR3 totals 17 residues. The CDR3 reads CASSWGPFGSSYNEQFF. CDR3 in DNA: TGCGCCAGCAGCTGGGGACCTTTCGGAAGCTCCTACAATGAGCAGTTCTTC.

V gene TRBV11-2 combines with J gene TRBJ2-5, with 7 bases fitting TRBD2. Germline values: CDR1 SGHAT, CDR2 FQNNGV. The trim removed 1 base at V and 5 bases at J, leaving 13 bases unmatched. The CDR3 runs 17 residues. Written as DNA, the CDR3 is TGTGCCAGCAGCTTAGGGGGGAGGGCAGGGTCGGGCGAGACCCAGTACTTC. Amino acid sequence: CASSLGGRAGSGETQYF.

Concerning this clonotype: This likely comes from a read error, as the CDR3 has no conserved phenylalanine or tryptophan at its end. This rearrangement joins TRBV4-2 to TRBJ2-3; 9 nucleotides agree with TRBD2. Germline-derived CDR1 and CDR2 are LGHNA and YNFKEQ. The CDR3 has 15 amino acids. CDR3 sequence reads: CASNQARGGTDTQYC. The CDR3 nucleotides are TGTGCCAGCAACCAAGCGCGGGGGGGTACAGATACGCAGTATTGT.